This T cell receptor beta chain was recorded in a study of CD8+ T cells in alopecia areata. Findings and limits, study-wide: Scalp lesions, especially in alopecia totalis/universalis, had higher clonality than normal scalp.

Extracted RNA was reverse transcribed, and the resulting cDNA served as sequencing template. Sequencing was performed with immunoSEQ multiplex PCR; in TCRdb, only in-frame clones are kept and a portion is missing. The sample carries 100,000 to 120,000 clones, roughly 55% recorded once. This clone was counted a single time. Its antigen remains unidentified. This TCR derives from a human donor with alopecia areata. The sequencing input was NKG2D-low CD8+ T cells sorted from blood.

CDR3 loop: CATMETGMNQPQHF. The CDR3 region has the DNA TGTGCCACCATGGAAACAGGGATGAATCAGCCCCAGCATTTT. The V and J genes are TRBV15 and TRBJ1-5; a weak D match, TRBD1 (6 bases). Trimming cost V 7 bases and J 4 bases, with 14 bases left between them. Germline values: CDR1 LNHNV, CDR2 YYDKDF (reference sequence). The CDR3 spans 14 residues.